This T cell receptor (beta chain) was sequenced for a study of CD8 T cells in Susac syndrome. The patients with Susac syndrome satisfied recently defined diagnostic criteria for either definite or probable disease. CDR3 size: 12 residues. V lost 4 bases and J 9 bases, leaving 10 bases between the germline ends. Germline V gene data show CDR1 as MGHRA and CDR2 as YSYEKL. Remarks on this clonotype: Its specificity is unknown.

A quantity of roughly 0.5 to 1 ug RNA underwent reverse transcription using random hexamers. TCRdb recomputed calls from the immunoSEQ multiplex PCR reads with MiXCR, one row per CDR3 protein. This sample carries around 80,000 distinct CDR3 sequences, under 95% of them seen once, and the ten largest clones take less than 0.6%. Study-level results: The authors found approximately 15 Susac-specific public clones in total CD8+ repertoires and about 5 in CD8+ TEMRA repertoires. Expansion of Susac CD8+ clones peaked in TEMRA cells and in active patients.

The sequence was obtained from a human donor with Susac syndrome. Sequencing used CD8+ T cells from PBMCs. The genes are TRBV4-1 and TRBJ1-5; maybe TRBD1 (6 bases). The CDR3 bases are TGCGCCAGCAGCCTCCCACAGGGGCCCCAGCATTTT. This translates into CASSLPQGPQHF.